The 4 T cell receptor beta chains below all came from one sample that was sequenced in a study of shared clonotypes between healthy human individuals. Profiled with immunoSEQ multiplex PCR; TCRdb holds only in-frame clones, not every one. Of more than 550,000 clones listed, 72% are singletons. Sequencing was performed on memory CD4+ T cells sorted from blood. Subset in this sample: CD45RA-negative fraction. The source is a woman in her twenties or thirties in good health.

This clone turned up a few times. This chain uses TRBV19 with TRBJ1-2, with D possibly being TRBD1 (6 bases). V was shortened by 8 bases and J by 6 bases, with 10 bases between the two germline ends. Per germline, CDR1 LNHDA and CDR2 SQIVND (reference sequence). The CDR3 runs to 11 residues. Written as DNA, the CDR3 is TGTGCCAGTGGGACAAGGGATGGCTACACCTTC. Protein sequence: CASGTRDGYTF.

The chain carries TRBV11-1 and TRBJ1-1; 7 bases are a match to TRBD1. Germline V gene data show CDR1 as SGHAT and CDR2 as FQDESV (reference sequence). V lost 5 bases to trimming and J lost 3 bases; unmatched junction nucleotides: 15. This CDR3 is built from 17 residues. CDR3 residues: CASSHIRQGVGDTEAFF. The CDR3 DNA sequence: TGTGCCAGCAGCCATATCAGACAGGGAGTGGGCGACACTGAAGCTTTCTTT. Combining the CDR3 with reference TRBV11-1 and TRBJ1-1 gives the whole variable domain EAEVAQSPRYKITEKSQAVAFWCDPISGHATLYWYRQILGQGPELLVQFQDESVVDDSQLPKDRFSAERLKGVDSTLKIQPAELGDSAMYLCASSHIRQGVGDTEAFFGQGTRLTVV.

In this sample, this clone turned up once. The rearrangement uses TRBV29-1 and TRBJ1-5, with a possible D match to TRBD1 (5 bases). Deletions cut 6 bases from V and 4 bases from J, with 16 bases between. This CDR3 contains 14 residues. Germline V gene lookup returns CDR1 SQVTM and CDR2 ANQGSEA. The CDR3 DNA is TGCAGCGTCTCTATGGGGGGGGGTAATCAGCCCCAGCATTTT. It is translated as CSVSMGGGNQPQHF.

V and J are TRBV7-8 and TRBJ1-4, with D tentatively TRBD1 (5 bases). CDR1 SGHVS and CDR2 FQNEAQ come from the germline V gene. This CDR3 has 14 residues. The V gene lost 1 base and the J gene lost 6 bases, with 9 bases spanning the gap. The CDR3 DNA sequence: TGTGCCAGCAGCTTAGACAGGCCCCATGAAAAACTGTTTTTT. It yields the protein CASSLDRPHEKLFF.